What follows is one T cell receptor (beta chain) and its context. The data were obtained in a study of blood T cells in healthy people across ages. The CDR3 runs 15 residues. Germline V gives CDR1 SGHVS, CDR2 FNYEAQ. The V gene end was trimmed by 5 bases and the J gene end by 4 bases; junction bases not matched to a gene: 11. The use of a sample-barcoded 5' primer and a J-beta primer mix characterized a second PCR of about 7 to 12 cycles. TCRdb independently ran MiXCR on the 5' RACE reads; one entry per CDR3 protein. Of over 950,000 distinct CDR3 sequences listed, 35% to 40% are singletons. This clonotype originated in a man aged 18-30 years in good health. Sample: blood. The chain employs TRBV7-6 and TRBJ2-7, with TRBD1 identical over 7 bases. The CDR3: CASSTPYRGHYEQYF. As DNA, the CDR3 is TGTGCCAGCAGCACACCATACAGGGGTCATTACGAGCAGTACTTC. Combining the CDR3 with reference TRBV7-6 and TRBJ2-7 gives the whole variable domain GAGVSQSPRYKVTKRGQDVALRCDPISGHVSLYWYRQALGQGPEFLTYFNYEAQQDKSGLPNDRFSAERPEGSISTLTIQRTEQRDSAMYRCASSTPYRGHYEQYFGPGTRLTVT.